This TCR beta chain stems from a study of T cell therapy after organ transplantation. Across the study: Short-term post-therapy samples: blood collected 4 to 8 weeks after completing therapy.

The time point: 4-8 weeks after completion of therapy. The repertoire was sequenced with immunoSEQ multiplex PCR; TCRdb's copy has only in-frame clones and lacks some. The table includes 3,000 to 4,000 clones, 69% detected once. V was cut by 5 bases and J by 2 bases, with 6 bases left in between. CDR1 and CDR2 (germline): MRHNA, SNTAGT. This CDR3 is built from 13 residues. A remark on this clone: Its target is unknown.

Study-level points and caveats: Nonresponder repertoires showed strong pretherapy expansions, barely changing post-therapy.

The material was CD8+ T cells from blood, obtained after autologous CMV-specific T cell therapy. This TCR was sampled from a human patient who had received a solid organ transplant and had CMV disease. Some T cells may have originated in the graft donor. The genes are TRBV6-4 and TRBJ2-2; D not resolved. CDR3 amino acids: CASSTQNTGELFF. DNA for the CDR3: TGTGCCAGCAGTACTCAAAACACCGGGGAGCTGTTTTTT.